This TCR beta chain was captured in a study of blood T cell repertoires in COVID-19. In the study overall: The United States, Italy and Spain provided the acute and convalescent COVID-19 samples. The analysed material was cDNA or gDNA that came from T cells, B-cell-depleted T cells, or PBMCs.

Original methodology: Amplification of reference gene primers provided the estimated nucleated cell counts. The protocol was immunoSEQ multiplex PCR, while the TCRdb copy is restricted to in-frame clones and leaves out a portion. The DNA gave D and trimming, while V, J and clone size come from that table. Among about 110,000 clones listed, more than 65% were seen once. Trimming removed 1 base at V and 1 base at J, with 17 bases between. This CDR3 contains 17 residues. CDR1 is SGHVS, CDR2 FNYEAQ, per germline. Sequencing was performed on peripheral blood. V and J are TRBV7-6 and TRBJ2-7, with D possibly being TRBD2 (6 bases). This TCR was sampled from a woman of 80 years or more with active or convalescent COVID-19. The CDR3 spells CASSLGRGRDLSYEQYF. The CDR3 region has the DNA TGTGCCAGCAGCTTAGGTCGGGGCAGGGACTTGTCCTACGAGCAGTACTTC.